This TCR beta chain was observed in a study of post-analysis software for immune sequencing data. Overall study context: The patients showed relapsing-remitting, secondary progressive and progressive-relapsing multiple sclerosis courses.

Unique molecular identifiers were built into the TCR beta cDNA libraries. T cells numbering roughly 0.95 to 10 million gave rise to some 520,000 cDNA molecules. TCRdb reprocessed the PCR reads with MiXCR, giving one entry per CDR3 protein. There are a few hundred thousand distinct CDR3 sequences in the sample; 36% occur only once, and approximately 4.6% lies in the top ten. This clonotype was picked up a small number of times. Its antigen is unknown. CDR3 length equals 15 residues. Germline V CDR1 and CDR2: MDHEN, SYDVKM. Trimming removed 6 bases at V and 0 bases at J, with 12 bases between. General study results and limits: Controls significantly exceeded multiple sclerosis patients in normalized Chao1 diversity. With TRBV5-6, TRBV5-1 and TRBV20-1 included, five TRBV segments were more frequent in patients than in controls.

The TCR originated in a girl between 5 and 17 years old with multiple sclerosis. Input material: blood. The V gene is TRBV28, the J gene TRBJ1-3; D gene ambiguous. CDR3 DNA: TGTGCCAGCAGAAACAGCCTAAGCTCTGGAAACACCATATATTTT. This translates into CASRNSLSSGNTIYF.